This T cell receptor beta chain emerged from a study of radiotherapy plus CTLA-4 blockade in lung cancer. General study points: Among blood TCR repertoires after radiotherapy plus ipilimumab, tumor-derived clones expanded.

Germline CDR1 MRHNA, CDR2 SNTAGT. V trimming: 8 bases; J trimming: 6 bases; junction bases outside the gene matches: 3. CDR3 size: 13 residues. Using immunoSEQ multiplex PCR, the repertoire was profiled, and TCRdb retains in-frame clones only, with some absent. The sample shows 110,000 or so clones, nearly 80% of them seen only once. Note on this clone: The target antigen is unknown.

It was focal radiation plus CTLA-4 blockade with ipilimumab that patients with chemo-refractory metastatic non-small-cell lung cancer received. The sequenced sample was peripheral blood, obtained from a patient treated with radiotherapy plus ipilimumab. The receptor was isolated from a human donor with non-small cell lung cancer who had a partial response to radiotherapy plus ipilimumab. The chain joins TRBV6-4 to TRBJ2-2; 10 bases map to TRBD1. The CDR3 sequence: CASGTGDSGELFF. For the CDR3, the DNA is TGTGCCAGCGGGACAGGGGATTCCGGGGAGCTGTTTTTT.